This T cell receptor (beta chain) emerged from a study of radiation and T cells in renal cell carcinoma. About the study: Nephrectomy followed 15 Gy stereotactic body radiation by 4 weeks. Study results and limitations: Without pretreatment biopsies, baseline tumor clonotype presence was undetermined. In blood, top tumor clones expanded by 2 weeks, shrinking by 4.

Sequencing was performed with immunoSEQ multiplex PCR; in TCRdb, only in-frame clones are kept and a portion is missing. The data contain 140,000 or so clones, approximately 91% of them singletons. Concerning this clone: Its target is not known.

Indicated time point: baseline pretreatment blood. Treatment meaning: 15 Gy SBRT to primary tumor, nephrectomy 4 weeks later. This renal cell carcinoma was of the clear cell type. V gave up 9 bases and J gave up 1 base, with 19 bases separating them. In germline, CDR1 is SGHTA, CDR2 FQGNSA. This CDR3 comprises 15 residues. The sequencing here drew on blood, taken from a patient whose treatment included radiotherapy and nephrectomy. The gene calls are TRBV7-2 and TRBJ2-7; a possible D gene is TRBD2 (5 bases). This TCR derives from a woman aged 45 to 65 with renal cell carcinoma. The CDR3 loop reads CASRVGVTGSYEQYF. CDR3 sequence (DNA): TGTGCCAGTCGGGTCGGGGTGACTGGATCCTACGAGCAGTACTTC.